A selection of T cell receptor beta chains follows, all from one sample in a study of blood T cell repertoires in COVID-19. The repertoire was sequenced with immunoSEQ multiplex PCR; TCRdb's copy has only in-frame clones and lacks some. The table has approximately 270,000 clones, over 75% seen once; the top ten hold 4.3%. The sequenced sample was PBMCs or T cells enriched from blood (not recorded which). The source is a woman in her 30s who had recovered from COVID-19. The CDR3 runs from the conserved cysteine through the conserved F or W. A D gene is named only where the DNA matches it firmly. Size is omitted from some rows. Given values are once, few, many or a class for expanded clones.

J gene	V gene	D gene	clone size	CDR3 length	CDR3 protein	CDR3 DNA
TRBJ2-7	TRBV27	TRBD1	.	12	CASGTELFEQYF	TGTGCGTCCGGGACAGAATTGTTCGAGCAGTACTTC
TRBJ1-1	TRBV11-2	TRBD1	.	15	CASSPGGTGPSEAFF	TGTGCCAGCAGTCCAGGGGGGACAGGGCCTTCTGAAGCTTTCTTT
TRBJ2-7	TRBV5-4	TRBD1	.	16	CASSSADRGDVYEQYF	TGTGCCAGCAGCTCGGCGGACAGGGGGGACGTCTACGAGCAGTACTTC
TRBJ2-3	TRBV29-1	TRBD2	.	13	CSVDLAGADTQYF	TGCAGCGTTGACCTAGCGGGAGCAGATACGCAGTATTTT
TRBJ2-3	TRBV2	TRBD2	.	13	CASSTSATDTQYF	TGTGCCAGCAGTACTAGCGCGACAGATACGCAGTATTTT
TRBJ2-7	TRBV27	.	.	15	CASSLEWGSSVGQYF	TGTGCCAGCAGTTTAGAGTGGGGGTCTAGCGTCGGGCAGTACTTC
TRBJ1-4	TRBV6-1	TRBD1	few	15	CASSERTGGGEKLFF	TGTGCCAGCAGTGAAAGGACAGGGGGCGGTGAAAAACTGTTTTTT
TRBJ2-7	TRBV18	TRBD1	.	15	CASSPPGQLTSEQYF	TGTGCCAGCTCACCCCCGGGACAGCTAACCTCCGAGCAGTACTTC
TRBJ2-2	TRBV10-3	TRBD2	.	17	CAISAPLAGENTGELFF	TGTGCCATCAGTGCCCCCCTAGCGGGGGAGAACACCGGGGAGCTGTTTTTT
TRBJ1-6	TRBV5-1	.	once	17	CASSPLDPGGGNSPLHF	TGCGCCAGCAGCCCGCTCGACCCGGGAGGGGGTAATTCACCCCTCCACTTT
TRBJ2-3	TRBV2	.	once	15	CASKTEQGSTDTQYF	TGTGCCAGCAAGACGGAACAGGGTAGCACAGATACGCAGTATTTT
TRBJ2-7	TRBV6-6	.	.	18	CASSPVFLFSGSSYEQYF	TGTGCCAGCAGTCCCGTGTTTCTCTTTAGCGGCAGCTCCTACGAGCAGTACTTC
TRBJ1-4	TRBV28	.	.	14	CASSLGGPNEKLFF	TGTGCCAGCAGTTTGGGGGGACCGAATGAAAAACTGTTTTTT
TRBJ1-2	TRBV5-1	.	.	14	CASSPEGGWVGYTF	TGCGCCAGCAGCCCAGAAGGGGGATGGGTGGGCTACACCTTC
TRBJ2-1	TRBV7-2	.	.	16	CASSPGTFVGGDEQFF	TGTGCCAGCAGCCCAGGGACCTTCGTCGGGGGTGATGAGCAGTTCTTC
TRBJ1-6	TRBV18	.	once	17	CASSPLPGQYYNSPLHF	TGTGCCAGCTCACCACTCCCCGGACAGTACTATAATTCACCCCTCCACTTT
TRBJ1-4	TRBV5-6	.	few	16	CASSLFLLQGGEKLFF	TGTGCCAGCAGCTTATTCCTCTTACAGGGTGGTGAAAAACTGTTTTTT
TRBJ2-1	TRBV6-6	TRBD2	.	15	CASSYEAGSYNEQFF	TGTGCCAGCAGTTACGAAGCGGGATCCTACAATGAGCAGTTCTTC
TRBJ2-3	TRBV10-3	.	.	11	CAISITDTQYF	TGTGCCATCAGCATTACAGATACGCAGTATTTT
TRBJ2-7	TRBV19	TRBD1	.	15	CASSIAGTGLYEQYF	TGTGCCAGTAGTATAGCGGGGACAGGGTTGTACGAGCAGTACTTC
TRBJ2-4	TRBV10-3	.	.	13	CAISDVQGYIQYF	TGTGCCATCAGTGACGTACAGGGCTACATTCAGTACTTC
TRBJ2-1	TRBV29-1	.	few	14	CSVVNRAVYNEQFF	TGCAGCGTAGTTAACAGGGCCGTCTACAATGAGCAGTTCTTC
TRBJ2-3	TRBV10-2	.	.	16	CASSGSGWGRTDTQYF	TGCGCCAGCAGTGGCTCAGGGTGGGGGCGCACAGATACGCAGTATTTT
TRBJ2-3	TRBV28	.	.	14	CASSLWGATDTQYF	TGTGCCAGCAGTTTATGGGGGGCCACAGATACGCAGTATTTT
TRBJ2-7	TRBV28	.	.	14	CASRPPGDAYEQYF	TGTGCCAGCAGGCCCCCGGGGGACGCCTACGAGCAGTACTTC
TRBJ2-5	TRBV5-1	.	.	15	CASSLGLGHQETQYF	TGCGCCAGCAGCTTAGGCCTGGGGCATCAAGAGACCCAGTACTTC
TRBJ2-2	TRBV6-5	.	once	14	CASRLTGTTGELFF	TGTGCCAGCAGACTAACAGGGACCACCGGGGAGCTGTTTTTT
TRBJ1-6	TRBV30	TRBD1	.	14	CAWRGQGAASPLHF	TGTGCCTGGAGGGGGCAGGGGGCAGCTTCACCCCTCCACTTT
TRBJ2-7	TRBV9	.	.	14	CASSVGLDFYEQYF	TGTGCCAGCAGCGTAGGCCTAGACTTCTACGAGCAGTACTTC
TRBJ1-3	TRBV5-6	TRBD1	few	18	CASSAGQGIISSGNTIYF	TGTGCCAGCAGCGCGGGACAGGGGATAATTAGCTCTGGAAACACCATATATTTT
TRBJ1-5	TRBV5-6	.	.	15	CASSLRGLSNQPQHF	TGTGCCAGCAGCTTACGGGGGTTAAGCAATCAGCCCCAGCATTTT
TRBJ1-1	TRBV7-9	TRBD1	.	12	CASSGQGADAFF	TGTGCCAGCAGCGGACAGGGAGCGGACGCTTTCTTT
TRBJ2-7	TRBV9	TRBD2	.	15	CASPQRWEGSYEQYF	TGTGCCAGCCCTCAGAGGTGGGAGGGATCCTACGAGCAGTACTTC
TRBJ2-3	TRBV4-1	TRBD1	.	15	CASSQPTGGTDTQYF	TGCGCCAGCAGCCAACCTACAGGGGGCACAGATACGCAGTATTTT
TRBJ1-5	TRBV15	TRBD1	.	17	CATSRDRDRGSNQPQHF	TGTGCCACCAGCAGAGATCGGGACAGGGGGTCCAATCAGCCCCAGCATTTT
TRBJ2-7	TRBV6-6	.	.	11	CASSSLYEQYF	TGTGCCAGCAGTTCCCTTTACGAGCAGTACTTC
TRBJ1-6	TRBV27	.	.	13	CASSSTVTSPLHF	TGTGCCAGCAGTTCTACAGTCACTTCACCCCTCCACTTT
TRBJ2-7	TRBV2	.	few	15	CASSVRRDREEEQYF	TGTGCCAGCAGTGTCCGTCGTGACAGGGAGGAGGAGCAGTACTTC
TRBJ1-1	TRBV7-9	TRBD1	.	15	CASSPQDRGNTEAFF	TGTGCCAGCAGCCCCCAGGACAGGGGAAACACTGAAGCTTTCTTT
TRBJ2-3	TRBV19	.	once	16	CASSIAGGPSTDTQYF	TGTGCCAGTAGTATAGCCGGGGGTCCTAGCACAGATACGCAGTATTTT
TRBJ1-5	TRBV30	.	few	17	CAWSVNRGSPGNQPQHF	TGTGCCTGGAGTGTAAACCGGGGATCCCCTGGCAATCAGCCCCAGCATTTT
TRBJ2-2	TRBV10-1	.	.	16	CASSEFPGANTGELFF	TGCGCCAGCAGTGAGTTCCCAGGGGCGAACACCGGGGAGCTGTTTTTT
TRBJ1-1	TRBV27	TRBD1	few	17	CASSLGVGQGADTEAFF	TGTGCCAGCAGTTTAGGTGTCGGGCAGGGGGCAGACACTGAAGCTTTCTTT
TRBJ2-5	TRBV24-1	.	.	16	CATSEGGFGFRETQYF	TGTGCCACCAGTGAGGGGGGTTTTGGTTTTCGAGAGACCCAGTACTTC
TRBJ1-2	TRBV5-1	TRBD1	once	14	CASSLDRGQGGYTF	TGCGCCAGCAGCTTAGACAGGGGCCAGGGAGGCTACACCTTC
TRBJ2-4	TRBV29-1	.	once	12	CSVAGFENIQYF	TGCAGCGTTGCAGGGTTTGAAAACATTCAGTACTTC
TRBJ1-6	TRBV15	.	.	12	CATSRDEGSLHF	TGTGCCACCAGCAGAGATGAGGGCTCCCTCCACTTT